Shown below are 9 T cell receptor beta chains from a single sample sequenced in a study of regulatory T cells in long-lasting Graves disease (dated by TCRdb to 2020 to 2022). Library preparation was by multiplex PCR. The run used an Illumina HiSeq 4000. TCR beta libraries were built with iRepertoire HTBI primers and Arm-PCR amplification of CDR3 regions. TCRdb applied fastp at Q25 and MiXCR to the public reads, then kept only in-frame beta chains. Rows with a matching CDR3 protein are joined into one entry that keeps the most common DNA and genes. The sample table lists about 530,000 distinct CDR3 sequences, roughly a sixth of them with a count of one. 25% of the sample is in the top ten clones. The sample's time point label is to be understood as: newly diagnosed GD, antithyroid drugs for less than 3 months. For both TCR sequencing and RNA sequencing, RNA was extracted from PBMCs in TRIzol. These sequences were also reported in another study, on T cells in Graves' hyperthyroidism and ophthalmopathy.

The sample consisted of peripheral blood mononuclear cells (PBMCs), taken at new diagnosis, from a patient treated with antithyroid drugs. The source of these receptors is a woman aged 35-65 years with Graves disease. Donor details come from another sample of the same person, matched by shared clones.

The chain uses TRBV4-1 and TRBJ2-3, with D perhaps assigned TRBD1 or TRBD2 (5 bases each). The V gene lost 6 bases and the J gene lost 0 bases, with 16 bases spanning the gap. Germline V CDR1 and CDR2: MGHRA, YSYEKL. The CDR3 contains 16 residues. The CDR3 sequence: CASSRMPGPSTDTQYF. The CDR3, as DNA: TGCGCCAGCAGTCGTATGCCGGGACCCAGCACAGATACGCAGTATTTT.

The chain joins TRBV29-1 to TRBJ1-6; TRBD1 is a possible D gene (6 bases). In germline, CDR1 is SQVTM, CDR2 ANQGSEA. This CDR3 region has 14 residues. The V end lost 7 bases, the J end lost 7 bases, and 17 bases lay between the germline ends. The CDR3 spells CSAPPGTRNSPLHF. For the CDR3, the DNA is TGCAGCGCCCCTCCCGGGACACGGAATTCACCCCTCCACTTT.

This clonotype was counted many times. The chain uses TRBV12-3 or TRBV12-4 and TRBJ2-7; maybe TRBD1 (6 bases). V was pared by 6 bases and J by 3 bases, with 12 bases between. CDR3 length equals 13 residues. The CDR3 DNA reads TGTGCCAGCAGGTTGACAGGCAACTACGAGCAGTACTTC. This encodes CASRLTGNYEQYF.

This clonotype has at least ten counts. The rearrangement links TRBV20-1 to TRBJ2-3; 8 bases match TRBD2. Trimming at V came to 7 bases and at J to 2 bases, leaving 11 bases not matched to a gene. CDR1 and CDR2 from the germline V gene are DFQATT and SNEGSKA (reference sequence). The CDR3 totals 15 residues. The CDR3 protein is CSGLRGSGATDTQYF. The CDR3 DNA follows: TGCAGTGGCTTGCGGGGTAGCGGGGCCACAGATACGCAGTATTTT.

This clonotype was recorded many times. The CDR3 DNA follows: TGTGCCAGCAGTTACACGGGGGGGAGCACCGGGGAGCTGTTTTTT. This encodes CASSYTGGSTGELFF. This rearrangement joins TRBV6-5 to TRBJ2-2; the match to TRBD2 covers 8 bases. V was clipped by 2 bases and J by 4 bases; unmatched bases: 3. This CDR3 spans 15 amino acids. CDR1 is MNHEY and CDR2 is SVGAGI in the germline V gene.

The chain carries TRBV10-3 and TRBJ2-2; possibly TRBD1 for D (6 bases). V shed 7 bases and J shed 6 bases, with 15 bases lying between them. The CDR3 runs 14 residues. Germline CDR1 ENHRY, CDR2 SYGVKD. In nucleotides, the CDR3 is TGTGCCATCAAGGGTACAGGGACGGCCGGGGAGCTGTTTTTT. This translates into CAIKGTGTAGELFF.

This clonotype has only a few counts. DNA of the CDR3: TGTGCCAGCAGGGGACAGGGGTACGAGCAGTACTTC. Amino acid sequence: CASRGQGYEQYF. The rearrangement uses TRBV2 and TRBJ2-7; 10 bases line up with TRBD1. The trim removed 6 bases at V and 4 bases at J, leaving 0 bases unmatched. This CDR3 has 12 residues. Germline lookup yields CDR1 SNHLY and CDR2 FYNNEI.

Only a few counts were recorded for this clonotype. This chain links TRBV19 with TRBJ2-2, with TRBD1 identical over 7 bases. Per the germline V gene, CDR1 is LNHDA and CDR2 is SQIVND (reference sequence). J was trimmed by 6 bases and V by 7 bases; bases with no gene match: 8. This CDR3 has 14 amino acids. The CDR3 coding sequence is TGTGCCAGTAATCTCTCAGGGGGTTCCGGGGAGCTGTTTTTT. Encoded protein: CASNLSGGSGELFF.

Many counts were recorded for this clonotype. DNA of the CDR3: TGTGCCAGCAGCTCGAACAGGGGTAAAGCCTACAATGAGCAGTTCTTC. Amino acids: CASSSNRGKAYNEQFF. The chain is built from TRBV11-2 and TRBJ2-1; 7 nucleotides agree with TRBD1. The CDR3 length is 16 residues. Trimming cost V 4 bases and J 2 bases; bases outside gene matches: 8. The V gene's germline CDR1 is SGHAT and CDR2 FQNNGV.